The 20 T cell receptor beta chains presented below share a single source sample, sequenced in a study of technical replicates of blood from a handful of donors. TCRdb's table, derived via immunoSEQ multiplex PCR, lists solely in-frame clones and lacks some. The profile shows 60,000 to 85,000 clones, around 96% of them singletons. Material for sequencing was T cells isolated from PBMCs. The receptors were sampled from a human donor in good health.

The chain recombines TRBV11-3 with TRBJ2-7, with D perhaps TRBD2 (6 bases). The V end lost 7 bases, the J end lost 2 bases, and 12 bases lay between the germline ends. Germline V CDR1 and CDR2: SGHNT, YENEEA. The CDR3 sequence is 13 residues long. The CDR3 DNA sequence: TGTGCCAGCATGGGGGGTACCGCCTACGAGCAGTACTTC. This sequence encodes CASMGGTAYEQYF. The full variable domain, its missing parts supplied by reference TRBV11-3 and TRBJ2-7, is EAGVVQSPRYKIIEKKQPVAFWCNPISGHNTLYWYLQNLGQGPELLIRYENEEAVDDSQLPKDRFSAERLKGVDSTLKIQPAELGDSAVYLCASMGGTAYEQYFGPGTRLTVT.

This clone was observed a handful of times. In DNA, the CDR3 is TGTGCCAGCAGTGATCCTGTCTTACAGGTGAACACTGAAGCTTTCTTT. Protein sequence: CASSDPVLQVNTEAFF. The V gene is TRBV2, the J gene TRBJ1-1; TRBD1 is a possible D gene (5 bases). The CDR3 has 16 residues. V gave up 3 bases and J gave up 0 bases, with 14 bases separating them. Germline V gene data show CDR1 as SNHLY and CDR2 as FYNNEI.

CDR3 nucleotides: TGCGCCAGCAGCCTTATTTTGGGCGTAGATAATGAGCAGTTCTTC. It is translated as CASSLILGVDNEQFF. V usage is TRBV4-3 and J usage is TRBJ2-1, with D hard to call. Trimming removed 4 bases at V and 7 bases at J, with 17 bases between. Germline V gene data show CDR1 as LGHNA and CDR2 as YSLEER. This CDR3 spans 15 amino acids.

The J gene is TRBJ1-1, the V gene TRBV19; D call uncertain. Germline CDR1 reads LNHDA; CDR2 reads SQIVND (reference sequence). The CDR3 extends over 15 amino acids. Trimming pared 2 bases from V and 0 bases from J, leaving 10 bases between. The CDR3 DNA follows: TGTGCCAGTAGTATAAATGCAGGCGTGAACACTGAAGCTTTCTTT. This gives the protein CASSINAGVNTEAFF.

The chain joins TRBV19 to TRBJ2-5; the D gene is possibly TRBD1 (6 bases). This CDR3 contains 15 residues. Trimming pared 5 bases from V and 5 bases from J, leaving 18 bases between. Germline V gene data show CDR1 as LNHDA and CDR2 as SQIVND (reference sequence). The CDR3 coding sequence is TGTGCCAGTAGTCCCTTAGGGGGTGAGAGGGAGACCCAGTACTTC. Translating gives CASSPLGGERETQYF.

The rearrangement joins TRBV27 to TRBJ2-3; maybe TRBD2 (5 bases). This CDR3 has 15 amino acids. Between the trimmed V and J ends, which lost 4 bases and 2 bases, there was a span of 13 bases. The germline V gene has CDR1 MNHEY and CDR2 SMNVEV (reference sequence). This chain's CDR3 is CASSYDQRNTDTQYF. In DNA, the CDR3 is TGTGCCAGCAGTTATGATCAGCGGAACACAGATACGCAGTATTTT.

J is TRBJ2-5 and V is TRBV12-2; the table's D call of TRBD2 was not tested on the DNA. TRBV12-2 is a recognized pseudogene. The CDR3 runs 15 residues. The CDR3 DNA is TGTGCAAGTCGCTTACCGGCGGGAGGCCAAGAGACCCAGTACTTC. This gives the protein CASRLPAGGQETQYF.

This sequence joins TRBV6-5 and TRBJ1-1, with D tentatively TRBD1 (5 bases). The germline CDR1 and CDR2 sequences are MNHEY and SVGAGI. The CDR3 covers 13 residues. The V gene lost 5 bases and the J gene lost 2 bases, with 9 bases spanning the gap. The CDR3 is CASSPGLNTEAFF. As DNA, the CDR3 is TGTGCCAGCAGTCCAGGGCTCAACACTGAAGCTTTCTTT.

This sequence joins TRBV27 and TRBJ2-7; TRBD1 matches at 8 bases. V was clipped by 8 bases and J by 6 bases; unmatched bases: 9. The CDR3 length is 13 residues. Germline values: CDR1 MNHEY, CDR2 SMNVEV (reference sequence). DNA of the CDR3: TGTGCCAGCTCCGGGACAGGTGATGTCGAGCAGTACTTC. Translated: CASSGTGDVEQYF.

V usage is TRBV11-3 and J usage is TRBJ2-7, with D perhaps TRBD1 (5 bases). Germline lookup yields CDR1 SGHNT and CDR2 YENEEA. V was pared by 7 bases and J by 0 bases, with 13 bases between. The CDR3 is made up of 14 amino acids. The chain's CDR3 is CASNTGPNSYEQYF. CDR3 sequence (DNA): TGTGCCAGCAACACAGGACCTAACTCCTACGAGCAGTACTTC.

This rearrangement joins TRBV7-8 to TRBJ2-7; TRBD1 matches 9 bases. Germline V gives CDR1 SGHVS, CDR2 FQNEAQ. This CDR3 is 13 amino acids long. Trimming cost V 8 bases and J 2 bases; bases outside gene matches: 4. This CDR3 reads CASRDRVTYEQYF. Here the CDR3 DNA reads TGTGCCAGCCGGGACAGGGTCACCTACGAGCAGTACTTC.

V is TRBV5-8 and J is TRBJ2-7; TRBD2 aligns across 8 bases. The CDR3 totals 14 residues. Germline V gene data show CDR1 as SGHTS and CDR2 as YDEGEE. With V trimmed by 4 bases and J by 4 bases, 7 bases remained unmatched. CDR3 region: CASSRGGTSYEQYF. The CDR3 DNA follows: TGTGCCAGCAGCCGAGGGGGGACTAGTTACGAGCAGTACTTC.

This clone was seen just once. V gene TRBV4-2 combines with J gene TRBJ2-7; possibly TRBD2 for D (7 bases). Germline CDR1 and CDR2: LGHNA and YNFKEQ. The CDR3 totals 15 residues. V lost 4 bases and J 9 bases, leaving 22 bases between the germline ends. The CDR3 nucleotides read TGTGCCAGCAGCCGAGGGGGGGAGGGCAGTATTGTGCAGTACTTC. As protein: CASSRGGEGSIVQYF.

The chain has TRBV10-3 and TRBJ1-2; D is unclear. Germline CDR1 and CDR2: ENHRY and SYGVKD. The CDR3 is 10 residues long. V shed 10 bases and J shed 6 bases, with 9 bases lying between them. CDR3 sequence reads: CATYSDGYTF. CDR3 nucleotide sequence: TGTGCCACCTACTCGGATGGCTACACCTTC.

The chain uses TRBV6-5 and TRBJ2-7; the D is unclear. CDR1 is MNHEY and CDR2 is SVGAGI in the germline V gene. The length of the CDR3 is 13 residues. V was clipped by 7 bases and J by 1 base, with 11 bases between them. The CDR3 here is CASINSGSYEQYF. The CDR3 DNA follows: TGTGCCAGCATTAATTCCGGGTCCTACGAGCAGTACTTC.

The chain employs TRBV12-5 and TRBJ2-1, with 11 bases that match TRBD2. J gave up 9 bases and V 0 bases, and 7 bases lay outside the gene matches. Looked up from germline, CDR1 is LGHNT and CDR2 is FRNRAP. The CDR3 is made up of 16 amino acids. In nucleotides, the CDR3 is TGTGCTAGTGGTTTGGTATTTGGACTAGCGGGTAGTGAGCAGTTCTTC. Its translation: CASGLVFGLAGSEQFF.

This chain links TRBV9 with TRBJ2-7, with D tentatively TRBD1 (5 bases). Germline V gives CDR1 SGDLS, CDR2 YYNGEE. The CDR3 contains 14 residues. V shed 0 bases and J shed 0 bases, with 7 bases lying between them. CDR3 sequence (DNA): TGTGCCAGCAGCGTAGAAGGGGCCTCCTACGAGCAGTACTTC. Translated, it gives CASSVEGASYEQYF.

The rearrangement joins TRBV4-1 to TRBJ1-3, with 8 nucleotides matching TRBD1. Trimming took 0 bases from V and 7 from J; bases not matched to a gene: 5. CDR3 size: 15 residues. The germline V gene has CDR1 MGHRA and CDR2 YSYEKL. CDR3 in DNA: TGCGCCAGCAGCCAAGATCCAGGGACAGGCAACACCATATATTTT. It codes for CASSQDPGTGNTIYF.

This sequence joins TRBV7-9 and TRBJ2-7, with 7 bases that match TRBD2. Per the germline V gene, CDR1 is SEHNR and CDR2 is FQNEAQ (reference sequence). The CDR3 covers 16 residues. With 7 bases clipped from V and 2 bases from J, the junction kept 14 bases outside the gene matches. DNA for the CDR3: TGTGCCAGCACCCCACTACTAGCGCGCTTTACCTACGAGCAGTACTTC. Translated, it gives CASTPLLARFTYEQYF.

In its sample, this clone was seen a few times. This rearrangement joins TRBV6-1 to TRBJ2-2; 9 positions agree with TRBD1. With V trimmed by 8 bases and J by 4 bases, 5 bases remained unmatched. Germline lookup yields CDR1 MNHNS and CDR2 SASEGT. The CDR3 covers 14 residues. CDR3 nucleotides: TGTGCCAGCCACGGGACAGGGCTCACCGGGGAGCTGTTTTTT. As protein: CASHGTGLTGELFF.